One sample yielded the 5 T cell receptor beta chains listed below, sequenced in a study of blood T cell repertoires in COVID-19 (dated by TCRdb to 2019 to 2021). Library prep was done by the immunoSEQ multiplex PCR assay. As stored in TCRdb, this immuneACCESS dataset retains in-frame rearrangements with V and J assigned. A fraction of the clones does not appear; measured against another copy, unresolved V genes explain less than half of the discrepancy, and the remainder lacks a known reason. For this sample the table gives some 240,000 clones, of which around 87% were detected only once. In total, the top ten clones hold approximately 7.5% of the sample. The sequencing input was peripheral blood. The source is a man aged 55-75 years who had recovered from COVID-19.

The gene calls are TRBV6-5 and TRBJ1-3, with 7 bases matching TRBD1. Germline assignment: CDR1 MNHEY and CDR2 SVGAGI. This CDR3 spans 15 amino acids. V trimming: 6 bases; J trimming: 0 bases; junction bases outside the gene matches: 5. CDR3 residues: CASRLGGFSGNTIYF. CDR3 coding DNA: TGTGCCAGCAGGCTAGGGGGCTTCTCTGGAAACACCATATATTTT.

This chain links TRBV18 with TRBJ2-7, with D possibly matching TRBD2 (6 bases). Germline V gene sequence: CDR1 KGHSH, CDR2 LQKENI. The CDR3 is 14 amino acids. V gave up 3 bases and J gave up 7 bases, with 16 bases separating them. CDR3 nucleotide sequence: TGTGCCAGCTCACCCCAGGGAGGCTCGGGAGAGCAGTACTTC. Encoded protein: CASSPQGGSGEQYF.

The chain employs TRBV5-4 and TRBJ2-5; 7 bases map to TRBD2. The V and J ends lost 2 bases and 5 bases, in that order; junction bases with no gene match: 6. The CDR3 is 14 amino acids. Per germline, CDR1 SGHNT and CDR2 YYREEE (reference sequence). The CDR3 is CASSLRGEGETQYF. The DNA for the CDR3 is TGTGCCAGCAGCTTACGTGGGGAGGGGGAGACCCAGTACTTC.

The rearrangement joins TRBV19 to TRBJ2-1, with TRBD2 matching over 10 bases. The CDR3 covers 15 residues. J was trimmed by 6 bases and V by 6 bases; bases with no gene match: 8. Germline loops: CDR1 LNHDA, CDR2 SQIVND (reference sequence). CDR3 in amino acids: CASSLTSGVGNEQFF. The CDR3 bases are TGTGCCAGTAGCCTAACTAGCGGGGTTGGCAATGAGCAGTTCTTC.

This clone has only one observation. The CDR3 sequence: CASSYLGQGPEILAKNIQYF. The CDR3 coding sequence is TGTGCCAGCAGTTACCTCGGACAGGGCCCCGAGATTTTAGCCAAAAACATTCAGTACTTC. This chain uses TRBV6-2 or TRBV6-3 with TRBJ2-4; 8 bases are a match to TRBD1. The CDR3 is 20 amino acids. The germline CDR1 and CDR2 sequences are MNHEY and SVGEGT. V lost 2 bases to trimming and J lost 0 bases; unmatched junction nucleotides: 15.